The following is a T cell receptor (beta chain) sequence with its context. The sample comes from a study of shared clonotypes between healthy human individuals. TCRdb keeps only in-frame clones here, not all; method: immunoSEQ multiplex PCR. Of fewer than 850,000 clones listed, less than 95% are singletons. Sequences were obtained from memory CD8+ T cells from PBMCs. Subset here: CD45RO+ cells pooled with CCR7-negative TemRA cells. The clonotype originates from a man aged 18 to 30 in good health. Some clones in this sample may be carry-over from other donors' samples.

In DNA, the CDR3 is TGTGCCAGTAGCTGGGGGGCAGGGCCCTACGAGCAGTACTTC. It translates to CASSWGAGPYEQYF. The chain carries TRBV19 and TRBJ2-7; D tentatively fits TRBD1 or TRBD2 (6 bases each). Germline lookup yields CDR1 LNHDA and CDR2 SQIVND (reference sequence). Trimming removed 6 bases at V and 2 bases at J, with 14 bases between. The CDR3 runs to 14 residues. The full variable domain, completed using reference TRBV19 and TRBJ2-7, is DGGITQSPKYLFRKEGQNVTLSCEQNLNHDAMYWYRQDPGQGLRLIYYSQIVNDFQKGDIAEGYSVSREKKESFPLTVTSAQKNPTAFYLCASSWGAGPYEQYFGPGTRLTVT.